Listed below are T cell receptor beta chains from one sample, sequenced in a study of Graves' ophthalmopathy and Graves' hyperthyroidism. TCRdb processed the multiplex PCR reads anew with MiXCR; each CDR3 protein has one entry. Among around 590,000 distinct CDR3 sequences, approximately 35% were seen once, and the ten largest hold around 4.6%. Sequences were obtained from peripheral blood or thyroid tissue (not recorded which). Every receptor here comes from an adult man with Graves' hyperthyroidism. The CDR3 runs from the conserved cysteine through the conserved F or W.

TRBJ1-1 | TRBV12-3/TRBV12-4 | CASSGEQGRTEAFF
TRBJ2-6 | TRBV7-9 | CASRVQDNVLTF
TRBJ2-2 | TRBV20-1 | CSAPTQGTGELFF
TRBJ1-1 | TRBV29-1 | CSAETDASLAAFF
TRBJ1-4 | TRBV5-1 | CASSPPGENEKLFF
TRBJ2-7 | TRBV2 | CASSGSDSYEQYF
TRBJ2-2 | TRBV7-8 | CASSFSQAYEQFF
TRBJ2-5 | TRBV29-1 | CSVDSQDF
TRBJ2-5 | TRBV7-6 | CASLPGQETQYF
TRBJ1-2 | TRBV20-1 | CSAPNRGDYGCTF
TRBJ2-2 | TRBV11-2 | CASSLAVNTGELFF
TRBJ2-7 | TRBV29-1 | CSVNRDRRLSYEQYF
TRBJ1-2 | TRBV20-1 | CSASDTGFADYGYTF
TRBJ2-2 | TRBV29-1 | CSLAGTINTGELFF
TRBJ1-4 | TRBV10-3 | CASSEPPGRINEKLFF
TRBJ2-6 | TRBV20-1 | CSARPAGFTGEPGANVLTF
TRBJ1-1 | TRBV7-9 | CASSLPTGLTEAFF
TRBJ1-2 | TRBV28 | CASSLRQGIDGYTF
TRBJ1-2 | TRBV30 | CAWSVTGMSLDYGYTF
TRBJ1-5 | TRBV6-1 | CASGDRAFQPQHF
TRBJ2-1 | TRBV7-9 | CASSLGKDEQFF
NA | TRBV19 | CASIGTGGYNEQFF
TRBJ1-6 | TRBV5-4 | CASSLGLADSPLHF
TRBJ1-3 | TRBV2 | CARADRASGNTIYF
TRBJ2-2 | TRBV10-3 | CAIRDDSRSNTGELFF
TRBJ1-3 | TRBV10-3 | CAISDRTSGNTIYF
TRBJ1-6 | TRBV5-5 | CASSQGALNSPLHF
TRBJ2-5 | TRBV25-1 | CVSGDGRASASSPSLDRAGTQYF
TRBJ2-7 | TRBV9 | CASSQGQLSYEQYF
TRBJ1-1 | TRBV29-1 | CSARLGVNTEAFF
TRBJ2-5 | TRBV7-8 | CASSHTRGRTRQETQYF
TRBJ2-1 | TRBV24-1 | CATSDWTSGRASVNEQFF
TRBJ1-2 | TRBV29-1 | CSQGTANYGYTF
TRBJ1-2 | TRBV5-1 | CASSSLTGSYTF
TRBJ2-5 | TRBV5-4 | CASSLGAGTVETQYF
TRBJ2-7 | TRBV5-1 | CASSLAGSKYEQYF
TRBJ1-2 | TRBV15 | CATSRTESYNYGYTF
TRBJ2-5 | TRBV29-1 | CSVVLGGVVAGGETQYF
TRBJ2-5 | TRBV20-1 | CSARAEETQYF
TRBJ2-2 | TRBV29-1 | CSARRPAGELFF
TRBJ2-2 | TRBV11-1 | CASIGLTGELFF
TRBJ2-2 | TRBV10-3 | CASSPPNAGELFF
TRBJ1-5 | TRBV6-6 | CASSYRSRDYQPQHF
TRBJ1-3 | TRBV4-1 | CASSQAGTLSGNTMYF
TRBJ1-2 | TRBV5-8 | CASSWDREYGYTF
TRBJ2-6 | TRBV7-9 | CASKGTSGSGANVLTF
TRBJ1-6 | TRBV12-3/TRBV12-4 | CASSSYTGGSPLHF
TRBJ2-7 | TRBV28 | CASIRGGVSYEQYF
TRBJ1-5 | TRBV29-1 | CSVEDGSNQPQHF
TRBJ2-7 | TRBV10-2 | CASSPGTAKYF
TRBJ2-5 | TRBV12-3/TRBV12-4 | CASSPRTAETQYF
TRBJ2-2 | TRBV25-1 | CASSDSGTNTGELFF
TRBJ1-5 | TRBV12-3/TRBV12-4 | CASRGEYQPQHF
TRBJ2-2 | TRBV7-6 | CASSLGPSGGGGELFF
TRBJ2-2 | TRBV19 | CASSRDGTGELFF
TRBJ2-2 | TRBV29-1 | CSVGQVNGELFF
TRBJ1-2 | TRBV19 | CASSSADRGDYGYTF